Sequencing of this T cell receptor (beta chain) was carried out in a study of Ad26.COV2.S vaccination and SARS-CoV-2 variants. Study-wide context: Enrollment placed the donor in the COV1001 Ad26.COV2.S trial arm. Study findings and constraints: Breadth and depth estimates from TCRs may understate total T cell responses.

The treatment denotes: approximately 18 received Ad26.COV2.S at low or high dose, single or two shots; several received placebo; per-sample allocation not given. Samples were taken on day 63 after the first vaccine or placebo injection. The study used a vaccine consisting of an Ad26 vector that expressed Wuhan-strain SARS-CoV-2 spike. This table comes from immunoSEQ multiplex PCR, and its TCRdb copy is limited to in-frame clones, with some not included. The sample records 300,000 to 350,000 clones, around 90% being singletons. In regard to this clone: Its target is unknown.

The germline gives CDR1 SGDLS, CDR2 YYNGEE. With V trimmed by 3 bases and J by 0 bases, 6 bases remained unmatched. CDR3 length: 16 amino acids. The receptor was derived from a person between 18 and 65 years old who received the Ad26.COV2.S COVID-19 vaccine or a placebo. V and J are TRBV9 and TRBJ1-3; TRBD1 agrees at 7 bases. Sequences were derived from peripheral blood, sampled in a trial of Ad26.COV2.S vaccine versus placebo. For the CDR3, the DNA is TGTGCCAGCAGCGAGGGGGACAGTATCTCTGGAAACACCATATATTTT. It specifies CASSEGDSISGNTIYF.